This TCR beta chain was recovered during a study of blood T cells in healthy people across ages (dated by TCRdb to between 2014 and 2017). For the wider study: In model experiments, template switching captured about one uniquely barcoded TCR beta cDNA molecule for every two T cells. Donors of different ages were randomly distributed across sequencing lanes to avoid experimental bias. The study analyzed two additional independent replicas of 1 million unique cDNA reads from the same blood draw for two donors, one aged 18 to 30 and one aged 80 or older. The donors were split into four age groups: young (average 16 years), middle-aged (nearly 40), aged (more than 60) and long-lived (roughly 88). The study measured age-related changes in TCR beta repertoire diversity using deep sequencing normalized with unique cDNA molecular identifiers. General study outcomes and caveats: Observed TCR beta diversity per million T cells fell roughly linearly with age, and a significant reduction was already apparent by age around 40. Observed TCR beta diversity correlated strongly with the percentage of naive T cells measured by flow cytometry. Conclusive comparison of naive and antigen-experienced compartments was prevented by the profiling of bulk unsorted PBMCs. Compared with the aged group, more naive CD4+ T cells, fewer expanded clones and increased TCR diversity were shown by the long-lived group, suggesting age selection. Donor CMV infection status was unknown, potentially confounding age-related changes in expanded clonotypes. Total diversity estimates from one million sequenced T cells were considered lower bounds and underestimates.

Donors were about 36 systemically healthy Caucasian individuals from Russia aged roughly 6 to 90 years. Each donor gave 8 to 10 milliliters of peripheral blood, drawn into EDTA-treated Vacutainer tubes. PBMCs were isolated by Ficoll-Paque density-gradient centrifugation, with at least 6.5 million obtained per sample. Total RNA was extracted from PBMCs with Trizol reagent, with at least 5.5 micrograms obtained per sample. For every donor, an aliquot of PBMCs went through flow cytometry to measure the percentages of naive CD45RAhigh/CD27high T cells. Library preparation employed 5' RACE. The reads were generated on an Illumina HiSeq 2500. A second PCR of roughly 6 to 11 cycles was performed with a sample-barcoded 5' primer and a J-beta primer mix. Each TCR beta cDNA molecule received a unique molecular identifier from a template-switch 5' adaptor carrying 12 random nucleotides. At least 2.5 million CDR3-containing paired-end reads were obtained from each sample. The Mint cDNA synthesis kit, primed by a TRBC-specific oligonucleotide, was used to synthesize first-strand cDNA from all RNA. Following uracil-DNA glycosylase treatment, a first 18-cycle PCR with universal primers M1SS and BC2_uni_R was performed on all cDNA. Per the authors' processing: For normalization, 1 million high-quality reads, each with a distinct molecular identifier, were randomly selected from each sample. Instead of being binned into consensus sequences, reads that shared molecular identifiers were thrown out. MiTCR, set to a Q25 quality threshold and the strictest error-elimination algorithm, was used for CDR3 identification, clonotype clustering and error correction. A nonparametric unseen species model with Euler transformation was used to estimate lower-bound total TCR beta diversity. TCRdb itself trimmed the public reads at Q25 with fastp, ran MiXCR and retained productive beta chains. Here each entry gathers all rows of one CDR3 protein and keeps the most common genes and DNA. The V and J calls reflect TCRdb's pipeline rather than the authors' work. This sample gives about 1 million distinct CDR3 sequences in total; 35% to 55% of them show up just once. 15% to 20% of the sample rests with the top ten.

On this clonotype itself: Its specific antigen is unknown. Base qualities are missing; no much larger clone stands one base away.

The CDR1 and CDR2 encoded by the germline V gene are SQVTM and ANQGSEA. CDR3 length: 13 amino acids, cysteine to phenylalanine. The only DNA kept is the CDR3, 39 bases in frame from the first base. V sheds 2 bases and J sheds 3 bases, leaving 9 bases between their ends. The chain is assembled from TRBV29-1 and TRBJ2-3; the D gene lacks a confident call. The sample was blood. The TCR comes from a woman aged 55-75 years in good health. The nucleotide sequence reads as follows: TGCAGCGTTGAACTATTGGGGACAGATACGCAGTATTTT. Its translation is CSVELLGTDTQYF.